The 17 T cell receptor beta chains presented below share a single source sample, sequenced in a study of T cell responses to AZD1222 COVID-19 vaccine. Sequenced by immunoSEQ multiplex PCR; TCRdb stores in-frame clones only, minus some. The top ten hold approximately 4% of the sample, which has about 150,000 clones, approximately 78% seen once. The specimen comprised peripheral blood, sampled on day 0 of MenACWY control vaccination. Every receptor here comes from an adult in good health.

V usage is TRBV28 and J usage is TRBJ1-4, with D maybe TRBD1 (5 bases). Trimming left V 6 bases short and J 2 bases short, with 10 bases between. The V gene's germline CDR1 is MDHEN and CDR2 SYDVKM. The CDR3 contains 14 residues. As DNA, the CDR3 is TGTGCCAGCAGCCCCCGGGGGACTAATGAAAAACTGTTTTTT. It codes for CASSPRGTNEKLFF.

J is TRBJ2-5 and V is TRBV6-1; D is possibly TRBD1 (6 bases). The CDR3 spans 14 residues. The V gene's germline CDR1 is MNHNS and CDR2 SASEGT. V lost 3 bases to trimming and J lost 1 base, with 9 bases between them. As DNA, the CDR3 is TGTGCCAGCAGTGAGGGACACCTCCAAGAGACCCAGTACTTC. Protein product: CASSEGHLQETQYF.

This clone has just a few counts. The genes are TRBV9 and TRBJ1-4; no reliable D call. The V and J ends lost 0 bases and 8 bases respectively, with 17 bases between them. Germline CDR1 and CDR2: SGDLS and YYNGEE. The CDR3 covers 16 residues. CDR3 region: CASSVDGIGNAEKLFF. The CDR3 region has the DNA TGTGCCAGCAGCGTAGACGGGATTGGAAACGCCGAAAAACTGTTTTTT.

The rearrangement joins TRBV29-1 to TRBJ2-1, with TRBD2 matching 14 bases. The trim removed 3 bases at V and 9 bases at J, leaving 7 bases unmatched. CDR1 is SQVTM, CDR2 ANQGSEA, per germline. The CDR3 sequence is 15 residues long. CDR3 loop: CSVEVTSGGAGEQFF. CDR3 in DNA: TGCAGCGTTGAGGTGACTAGCGGGGGGGCAGGTGAGCAGTTCTTC.

The chain has TRBV6-5 and TRBJ1-1, with a weak D call TRBD1 (5 bases). The V and J ends lost 5 bases and 5 bases respectively, with 18 bases between them. There are 15 residues in the CDR3. Germline CDR1 and CDR2: MNHEY and SVGAGI. The CDR3 DNA sequence: TGTGCCAGCAGTCGTCTCGCAGGGTCGGGAACTGAAGCTTTCTTT. This translates into CASSRLAGSGTEAFF.

The chain carries TRBV15 and TRBJ1-4; no definite D call. Germline V gives CDR1 LNHNV, CDR2 YYDKDF (reference sequence). Trimming removed 0 bases from V and 10 bases from J, with 9 bases in between. The CDR3 contains 13 residues. The CDR3 reads CATSREERRKLFF. CDR3 in DNA: TGTGCCACCAGCAGAGAGGAAAGGAGAAAACTGTTTTTT.

This clone was observed a handful of times. The chain uses TRBV6-5 and TRBJ2-1; no definite D call. Between the trimmed V and J ends, which lost 6 bases and 7 bases, there was a span of 16 bases. The length of the CDR3 is 14 residues. Germline CDR1 and CDR2: MNHEY and SVGAGI. CDR3 sequence: CASRGSGRRNEQFF. The CDR3 DNA reads TGTGCCAGCAGAGGGTCAGGTCGTCGGAATGAGCAGTTCTTC.

This clone showed up just a few times. This chain uses TRBV11-2 with TRBJ1-4, with 8 positions matching TRBD1. CDR1 SGHAT and CDR2 FQNNGV come from the germline V gene. V shed 2 bases, J shed 2 bases, and the junction held 10 bases outside the gene matches. The CDR3 runs to 18 residues. CDR3 loop: CASSLRGRTGRTNEKLFF. In nucleotides, the CDR3 is TGTGCCAGCAGCTTAAGGGGCCGGACAGGGAGGACTAATGAAAAACTGTTTTTT.

The chain joins TRBV27 to TRBJ1-1; 9 bases line up with TRBD1. Per the germline V gene, CDR1 is MNHEY and CDR2 is SMNVEV (reference sequence). The length of the CDR3 is 14 residues. The J segment lost 2 bases and the V segment lost 5 bases, leaving 3 bases of the junction unmatched. The CDR3 DNA follows: TGTGCCAGCAGTAACAGGGGGCCAAACACTGAAGCTTTCTTT. This gives the protein CASSNRGPNTEAFF.

The chain is built from TRBV5-1 and TRBJ1-6; TRBD1 matches at 8 bases. The length of the CDR3 is 14 residues. Per the germline V gene, CDR1 is SGHRS and CDR2 is YFSETQ. The trim removed 3 bases at V and 5 bases at J, leaving 1 base unmatched. In DNA form, the CDR3 reads TGCGCCAGCAGCTCGGGACAGGATAATTCACCCCTCCACTTT. It translates to CASSSGQDNSPLHF.

This clone was observed a handful of times. The V call is TRBV27, the J call TRBJ1-2; TRBD1 matches at 8 bases. The CDR3 is 16 amino acids. The V gene's germline CDR1 is MNHEY and CDR2 SMNVEV (reference sequence). The V and J ends lost 0 bases and 5 bases, in that order; junction bases with no gene match: 8. The CDR3 coding sequence is TGTGCCAGCAGTTTATCGATGCCGGGACAGGTATATGGCTACACCTTC. Amino acid sequence: CASSLSMPGQVYGYTF.

The rearrangement joins TRBV7-9 to TRBJ1-2, with 7 bases that match TRBD1. Germline assignment: CDR1 SEHNR and CDR2 FQNEAQ (reference sequence). The trim removed 6 bases at V and 4 bases at J, leaving 5 bases unmatched. CDR3 length: 13 amino acids. The CDR3 spells CASRGGQTYGYTF. The CDR3, as DNA: TGTGCCAGCAGGGGGGGACAGACCTATGGCTACACCTTC. Full variable domain (missing parts from reference TRBV7-9 and TRBJ1-2): DTGVSQNPRHKITKRGQNVTFRCDPISEHNRLYWYRQTLGQGPEFLTYFQNEAQLEKSRLLSDRFSAERPKGSFSTLEIQRTEQGDSAMYLCASRGGQTYGYTFGSGTRLTVV.

This rearrangement joins TRBV3-1 (or the pseudogene TRBV3-2) to TRBJ1-2; a possible D gene is TRBD1 (6 bases). The CDR3 consists of 12 residues. Trimming removed 6 bases from V and 7 bases from J, with 12 bases in between. CDR1 and CDR2 (germline): LGHDT, YNNKEL (reference sequence). CDR3 nucleotides: TGTGCCAGCAGTCCCCCCAGGGGTGGCTACACCTTC. It yields the protein CASSPPRGGYTF.

The chain combines TRBV12-3 or TRBV12-4 with TRBJ2-1, with no clear D. With 3 bases removed from V and 7 bases from J, the gap between germline ends came to 4 bases. There are 11 residues in the CDR3. The CDR3 region is CASSFRNEQFF. In DNA, the CDR3 is TGTGCCAGCAGTTTTAGGAATGAGCAGTTCTTC.

This chain joins TRBV21-1 and TRBJ2-7; no DNA check was done on the table's D call, TRBD2. TRBV21-1 is deemed a pseudogene. The CDR3 is 16 amino acids. The CDR3 reads CASSNIGRLPCYEQYV. The CDR3 DNA follows: TGTGCCAGCAGCAACATAGGGAGGTTGCCCTGTTACGAGCAGTACGTC.

This chain links TRBV5-1 with TRBJ2-3; D is perhaps TRBD2 (6 bases). Deletions cut 0 bases from V and 2 bases from J, with 13 bases between. The germline gives CDR1 SGHRS, CDR2 YFSETQ. The CDR3 has 16 amino acids. The CDR3 loop reads CASSLASRGNTDTQYF. The CDR3 DNA follows: TGCGCCAGCAGCTTGGCCAGTCGGGGGAACACAGATACGCAGTATTTT.

V usage is TRBV6-1 and J usage is TRBJ1-1; no firm D call. The CDR3 extends over 15 amino acids. CDR1 MNHNS and CDR2 SASEGT come from the germline V gene. Trimming took 2 bases from V and 4 from J, leaving 14 bases between them. The chain's CDR3 is CASSERGKGGTEAFF. In DNA form, the CDR3 reads TGTGCCAGCAGTGAAAGAGGGAAGGGCGGCACTGAAGCTTTCTTT.